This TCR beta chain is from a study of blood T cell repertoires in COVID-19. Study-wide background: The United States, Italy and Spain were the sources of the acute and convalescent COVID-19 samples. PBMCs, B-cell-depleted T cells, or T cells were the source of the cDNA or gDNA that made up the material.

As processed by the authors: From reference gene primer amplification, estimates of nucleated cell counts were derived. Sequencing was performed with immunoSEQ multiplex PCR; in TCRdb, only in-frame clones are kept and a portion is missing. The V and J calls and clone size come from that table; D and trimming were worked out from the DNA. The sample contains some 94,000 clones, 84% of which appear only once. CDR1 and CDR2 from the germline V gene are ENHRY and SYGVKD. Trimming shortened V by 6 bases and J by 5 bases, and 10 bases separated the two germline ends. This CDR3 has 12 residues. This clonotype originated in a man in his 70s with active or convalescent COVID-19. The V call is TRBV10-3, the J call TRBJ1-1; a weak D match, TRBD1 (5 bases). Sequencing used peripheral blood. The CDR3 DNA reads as TGTGCCATCAGCGGGGGATGGACTGAAGCTTTCTTT. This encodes CAISGGWTEAFF.